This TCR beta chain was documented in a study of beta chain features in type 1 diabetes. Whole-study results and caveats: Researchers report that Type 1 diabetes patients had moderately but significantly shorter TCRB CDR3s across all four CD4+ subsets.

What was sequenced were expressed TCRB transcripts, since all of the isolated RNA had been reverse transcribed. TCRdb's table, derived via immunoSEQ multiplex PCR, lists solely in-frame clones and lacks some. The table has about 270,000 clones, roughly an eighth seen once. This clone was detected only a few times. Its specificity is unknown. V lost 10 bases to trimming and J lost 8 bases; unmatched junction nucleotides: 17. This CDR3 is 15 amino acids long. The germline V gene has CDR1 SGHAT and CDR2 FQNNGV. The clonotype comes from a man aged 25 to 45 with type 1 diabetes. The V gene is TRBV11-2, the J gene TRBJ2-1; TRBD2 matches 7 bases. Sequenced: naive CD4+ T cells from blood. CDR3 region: CATRRMGGSIDEQFF. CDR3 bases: TGTGCCACTCGGAGGATGGGCGGGAGTATTGATGAGCAGTTCTTC.